Many counts were recorded for the clone carrying this T cell receptor beta chain. What it recognizes is unknown. This specimen comes from a study of T cell repertoires in cytomegalovirus infection. Study-level background: Use of recently identified HLA-C-restricted and well-studied HLA-B-restricted CMV epitopes was part of the study.

This CDR3 has 14 residues. With V trimmed by 4 bases and J by 7 bases, 9 bases remained unmatched. Germline CDR1 SGHVS, CDR2 FQNEAQ. TCRdb passed the reads through MiXCR, listing each CDR3 protein once. The sample gives a few hundred thousand distinct CDR3 sequences, 35% to 50% of which show up once; 48% is in the top ten. V is TRBV7-8 and J is TRBJ2-7; 8 nucleotides line up with TRBD2. The source was cultured PBMCs, collected from culture after CMV antigen stimulation. This receptor was obtained from a human donor in good health (CMV status not recorded). Some clones in this sample may be carry-over from other donors' samples. The CDR3 spells CASSSTGTSPEQYF. In DNA form, the CDR3 reads TGTGCCAGCAGCTCCACCGGGACTAGTCCAGAGCAGTACTTC.